The source of this TCR beta chain is a study of shared clonotypes between healthy human individuals (dated by TCRdb to about 2020). With regard to the full study: The cohort included three men and a couple of women between 18 and 49 years of age. For each donor, CD4 naive and CD4 memory were each run on three plates, CD8 naive on two plates, and CD8 memory on one plate. To estimate repertoire size and how much clonotypes are shared between individuals, the study performed deep sequencing of blood TCR repertoires from 4 to 6 healthy adults. To increase sequencing depth and limit assay-specific biases, different laboratories used diverse techniques to prepare libraries and sequence TCR repertoires. Leukapheresis yielded between about 0.94 and 10 billion PBMCs per donor.

The donors were healthy, HIV-negative adults with no recently reported acute infections or vaccinations. All donors were Caucasian adults living in Nashville, Tennessee, USA. CD4+ T cells were enriched by magnetic negative selection, after which naive cells were positively selected on CD45RA and the negative fraction was taken as the memory subset. After blood collection by leukapheresis, PBMCs were isolated using Ficoll-Histopaque density gradient centrifugation and then cryopreserved in the vapor phase of liquid nitrogen. Purity and quantity of every magnetically sorted T cell population were checked by analytical flow cytometry. Genomic DNA was isolated from every sorted fraction and measured by UV absorbance on a Nanodrop 2000c. Using the deep immunoSEQ assay, multiplex PCR amplified TCR CDR3 regions from genomic DNA. For each cell subset, the extracted genomic DNA was distributed evenly across all wells of several immunoSEQ 96-well plates, and each plate served as one replicate. For sorted subsets, each replicate PCR was loaded with roughly 0.2 ug genomic DNA, equivalent to 25,000 to 30,000 T cell genomes. Purified libraries were quantified with a Qubit 3.0 fluorometer, sized on a Bioanalyzer 2100, and re-quantified with the KAPA Library Quantification kit. Every immunoSEQ 96-well plate was sequenced on a separate single-read 150-cycle Illumina NextSeq 550 flow cell. As for the original processing: The immunoSEQ output contained only junctional sequences without quality scores, so filtering could not match that applied to full-length reads. To assign V/J genes and CDR3, sequences were annotated using PyIR, a Python wrapper for IgBLAST v1.9, with IMGT germline references. Reads with weak V/J assignments (E-value above 1e-6), missing CDR3, stop codons, out-of-frame junctions, or ambiguous translated residues were removed. A V3J clonotype was defined by an identical inferred V gene, J gene, and CDR3 amino acid sequence. To compute the percentage overlap between repertoires, the number of shared unique clonotypes was divided by the size of the smaller repertoire. Three approaches were used to assess repertoire richness: RTK rarefaction, the Chao1 estimator, and Recon v2.1 estimates of unobserved clonotypes. Generation probabilities for all TCRbeta clonotypes obtained by the gDNA method from a handful of donors were computed using OLGA. TCRdb provides this immuneACCESS table in a form limited to in-frame rearrangements. Some clones are lacking; in checked studies, under half of them reflect an unresolved V gene, and why the rest are absent is not known. For V, J and clone size, that table is used; D and trimming come from the DNA. The sample data list around 940,000 clones, and roughly 72% of these were observed just once. Together, the top ten hold over 1.3% of the sample.

Here is what the overall study found, with its caveats: The genetic and exposure-history diversity represented was limited by the small number of donors. Larger estimated clonotype richness was generally found for naive subsets than for memory subsets. Compared with non-shared clonotypes, the clonotypes found in all four sorted-subset donors had higher generation probabilities. Pairwise subsampling led to the expectation that sequencing depth would affect the degree of clonotype sharing among donors. Even with the large sequencing depth, rarefaction of the sorted-subset datasets indicated that sequencing was incomplete. When several donors were compared, the shared fraction of clonotypes was roughly 5% for naive CD4, about 4% for naive CD8, about 2.5% for memory CD4, and 0.35% to 0.4% for memory CD8. Sampling was limited to blood, and TCR repertoires in tissue likely differ from TCR repertoires in blood.

From V the trimming removes 3 bases and from J it removes 8 bases, while the gene matches leave 5 bases of the junction unaccounted for. The CDR3 goes from the cysteine to the phenylalanine over 14 residues. Just CDR3 DNA is preserved here, 42 bases in frame from base 1. The germline V gene (reference sequence) gives CDR1 as GTSNPN and CDR2 as SVGIG. About this clone: The antigen this receptor binds is unknown. Base qualities were left out, and no much larger clone turns up one base away.

Recombination connected TRBV30 to TRBJ1-6; TRBD1 agrees with 9 junctional bases. The sequence was obtained from a young man in good health. The sample was memory CD4+ T cells sorted from blood. The sample's cell subset or site, from its label and the paper: CD45RA-negative fraction. The sequence in DNA is TGTGCCTGGAGACTGGGACAGGGTTATTCACCCCTCCACTTT. Its amino acids are CAWRLGQGYSPLHF.